Listed below are T cell receptor beta chains from one sample, sequenced in a study of T cells in Graves' hyperthyroidism and ophthalmopathy. TCRdb recomputed calls from the multiplex PCR reads with MiXCR, one row per CDR3 protein. This sample yields approximately 600,000 distinct CDR3 sequences, of which around 15% are seen a single time; approximately 3.9% belongs to the top ten. The sequencing input was blood. The receptors derive from a woman in her twenties or thirties with Graves' hyperthyroidism. Both conserved end residues are part of each CDR3. The order of the fields is J gene, V gene, D gene, clone size, CDR3 DNA, CDR3 protein. D genes are given only for firm matches. Clone size is given for some rows only: seen once, a few or many times, or a class if the clone is expanded.

j_call: TRBJ2-5
v_call: TRBV9
d_call: TRBD1
clone_size: NA
cdr3_nt: TGTGCCAGCGGCCCCAGGACAGGTAGCCAAGAGACCCAGTACTTC
cdr3_aa: CASGPRTGSQETQYF

j_call: TRBJ2-2
v_call: TRBV2
d_call: NA
clone_size: many
cdr3_nt: TGTGCCAGCGGGATGAGGGATAACACCGGGGAGCTGTTTTTT
cdr3_aa: CASGMRDNTGELFF

j_call: TRBJ2-4
v_call: TRBV11-2
d_call: NA
clone_size: few
cdr3_nt: TGTGCCAGCAGCCACCCCCAGACCATAGCCAAAAACATTCAGTACTTC
cdr3_aa: CASSHPQTIAKNIQYF

j_call: TRBJ1-2
v_call: TRBV6-1
d_call: NA
clone_size: many
cdr3_nt: TGTGCCAGCAGTGAAAATGGCTACACCTTC
cdr3_aa: CASSENGYTF

j_call: TRBJ2-3
v_call: TRBV4-1
d_call: NA
clone_size: NA
cdr3_nt: TGCGCCAGCAGCCAAGGGGCACGGGTTGGGTATACGCAGTATTTT
cdr3_aa: CASSQGARVGYTQYF

j_call: TRBJ2-7
v_call: TRBV2
d_call: TRBD2
clone_size: NA
cdr3_nt: TGTGCCAGCAGTGAAGTAACTAGCGGGTACCCCTACGAGCAGTACTTC
cdr3_aa: CASSEVTSGYPYEQYF

j_call: TRBJ1-2
v_call: TRBV19
d_call: TRBD1
clone_size: NA
cdr3_nt: TGTGCCAGTATGGCCACAACGACAGGGGTCTATGGCTACACCTTC
cdr3_aa: CASMATTTGVYGYTF

j_call: TRBJ1-2
v_call: TRBV5-1
d_call: NA
clone_size: many
cdr3_nt: TGCGCCAGCAGCTTGACAGGGAACATAAACTATGGCTACACCTTC
cdr3_aa: CASSLTGNINYGYTF

j_call: TRBJ2-7
v_call: TRBV5-1
d_call: NA
clone_size: many
cdr3_nt: TGCGCCAGCAGCTTGGGTCTTCGGGAGCAGTACTTC
cdr3_aa: CASSLGLREQYF

j_call: TRBJ2-7
v_call: TRBV28
d_call: NA
clone_size: many
cdr3_nt: TGTGCCAGCGGCGAGGGCTCCTACGAGCAGTACTTC
cdr3_aa: CASGEGSYEQYF

j_call: TRBJ2-2
v_call: TRBV28
d_call: NA
clone_size: NA
cdr3_nt: TGTGCCAGCAGTCCCTTACTCGATACCGGGGAGCTGTTTTTT
cdr3_aa: CASSPLLDTGELFF

j_call: TRBJ1-2
v_call: TRBV27
d_call: NA
clone_size: NA
cdr3_nt: TGTGCCAGCAGTCCTCCCGGAGGTCAGGGAGGCTACACCTTC
cdr3_aa: CASSPPGGQGGYTF

j_call: TRBJ1-2
v_call: TRBV28
d_call: NA
clone_size: many
cdr3_nt: TGTGCCAGCATCCACGACCCTAACTATGGCTACACCTTC
cdr3_aa: CASIHDPNYGYTF

j_call: TRBJ2-7
v_call: TRBV24-1
d_call: NA
clone_size: few
cdr3_nt: TGTGCCACCAGTGGACACTCCTACGAGCAGTACTTC
cdr3_aa: CATSGHSYEQYF

j_call: TRBJ2-7
v_call: TRBV11-2
d_call: NA
clone_size: few
cdr3_nt: TGTGCCAGCAGCTTTTCAGGGGGGCGCTACGAGCAGTACTTC
cdr3_aa: CASSFSGGRYEQYF

j_call: TRBJ2-1
v_call: TRBV20-1
d_call: NA
clone_size: few
cdr3_nt: TGCAGTGCTAGAGACGGTCCCACCGAGCAGTTCTTC
cdr3_aa: CSARDGPTEQFF

j_call: TRBJ2-5
v_call: TRBV6-2/TRBV6-3
d_call: NA
clone_size: many
cdr3_nt: TGTGCCAGCAGTTACTCGAGGAGTGAGACCCAGTACTTC
cdr3_aa: CASSYSRSETQYF

j_call: TRBJ1-2
v_call: TRBV11-1
d_call: NA
clone_size: NA
cdr3_nt: TGTGCCAGCAGCTTAGGAACATCACCAAACTATGGCTACACCTTC
cdr3_aa: CASSLGTSPNYGYTF

j_call: TRBJ2-7
v_call: TRBV20-1
d_call: TRBD2
clone_size: few
cdr3_nt: TGCAGTGCCCCCCCGGGGCTAGCGGCCTACGAGCAGTACTTC
cdr3_aa: CSAPPGLAAYEQYF

j_call: TRBJ2-3
v_call: TRBV28
d_call: NA
clone_size: many
cdr3_nt: TGTGCCAGCAGCCCCGGGTGGGTTCGTAGCACAGATACGCAGTATTTT
cdr3_aa: CASSPGWVRSTDTQYF

j_call: TRBJ2-3
v_call: TRBV20-1
d_call: TRBD2
clone_size: few
cdr3_nt: TGCAGTGCTAGATCCCTGCGGGGTAGCGGGAGATCAGATACGCAGTATTTT
cdr3_aa: CSARSLRGSGRSDTQYF

j_call: TRBJ2-3
v_call: TRBV12-3/TRBV12-4
d_call: NA
clone_size: many
cdr3_nt: TGTGCCAGCAGTTATGGTGTAAAGATCACAGATACGCAGTATTTT
cdr3_aa: CASSYGVKITDTQYF

j_call: TRBJ1-2
v_call: TRBV9
d_call: NA
clone_size: few
cdr3_nt: TGTGCCAGCAGCGTAGATGAGGCGAGGCTACCCAGGAACACCTTC
cdr3_aa: CASSVDEARLPRNTF

j_call: TRBJ2-3
v_call: TRBV20-1
d_call: NA
clone_size: many
cdr3_nt: TGCAGTCCTCACAGGGATGGGAATACGCAGTATTTT
cdr3_aa: CSPHRDGNTQYF

j_call: TRBJ2-1
v_call: TRBV11-3
d_call: NA
clone_size: many
cdr3_nt: TGTGCCAGCAGTTTTGGTAGCGGTAATGAGCAGTTCTTC
cdr3_aa: CASSFGSGNEQFF

j_call: TRBJ2-3
v_call: TRBV28
d_call: NA
clone_size: NA
cdr3_nt: TGTGCCAGCAGTTCCCTTTTGGCGGGTGCAGATACGCAGTATTTT
cdr3_aa: CASSSLLAGADTQYF

j_call: TRBJ2-3
v_call: TRBV5-1
d_call: TRBD1
clone_size: few
cdr3_nt: TGCGCCAGCGGAACAGGGGACAGACTCACAGATACGCAGTATTTT
cdr3_aa: CASGTGDRLTDTQYF

j_call: TRBJ2-7
v_call: TRBV4-2
d_call: NA
clone_size: few
cdr3_nt: TGTGCCAGCAGCCCGTACTTCTCCTACGAGCAGTACTTC
cdr3_aa: CASSPYFSYEQYF

j_call: TRBJ2-3
v_call: TRBV7-2
d_call: NA
clone_size: many
cdr3_nt: TGTGCCAGCAGCTTAAGGCGCAGGAGCACAGATACGCAGTATTTT
cdr3_aa: CASSLRRRSTDTQYF

j_call: TRBJ2-5
v_call: TRBV7-9
d_call: NA
clone_size: NA
cdr3_nt: TGTGCCAGCAGCGTCCAGGGATTTCAAGAGACCCAGTACTTC
cdr3_aa: CASSVQGFQETQYF

j_call: TRBJ1-2
v_call: TRBV30
d_call: NA
clone_size: NA
cdr3_nt: TGTGCCTGGAGTGTTGGAGATAACTATGGCTACACCTTC
cdr3_aa: CAWSVGDNYGYTF

j_call: TRBJ1-2
v_call: TRBV5-1
d_call: NA
clone_size: few
cdr3_nt: TGCGCCAGCAGTATTTCAGGGGACTATGGCTACACCTTC
cdr3_aa: CASSISGDYGYTF

j_call: TRBJ2-5
v_call: TRBV20-1
d_call: NA
clone_size: NA
cdr3_nt: TGCAGTGAAATAGGGCGGCAAGGGGGCCAAGAGACCCAGTACTTC
cdr3_aa: CSEIGRQGGQETQYF

j_call: TRBJ2-7
v_call: TRBV4-2
d_call: NA
clone_size: few
cdr3_nt: TGTGCCAGCAGCCAAGATCGGAACTACGAGCAGTACTTC
cdr3_aa: CASSQDRNYEQYF

j_call: TRBJ2-1
v_call: TRBV6-1
d_call: TRBD2
clone_size: many
cdr3_nt: TGTGCCAGCAGTGGCGGGACTAGCGGGAAAAATGAGCAGTTCTTC
cdr3_aa: CASSGGTSGKNEQFF

j_call: TRBJ1-6
v_call: TRBV28
d_call: TRBD1
clone_size: NA
cdr3_nt: TGTGCCAGCAGTTTTGAGGGGGCAGGTAATTCACCCCTCCACTTT
cdr3_aa: CASSFEGAGNSPLHF

j_call: TRBJ2-7
v_call: TRBV4-2
d_call: TRBD2
clone_size: few
cdr3_nt: TGTGCCAGCAGCCAAGGAGCGGGAGGCGGTTACGAGCAGTACTTC
cdr3_aa: CASSQGAGGGYEQYF

j_call: TRBJ2-7
v_call: TRBV3-1
d_call: TRBD2
clone_size: few
cdr3_nt: TGTGCCAGCAGCCAAGAATGGGGGAGGGGTGAGCAGTACTTC
cdr3_aa: CASSQEWGRGEQYF

j_call: TRBJ2-1
v_call: TRBV28
d_call: TRBD1
clone_size: many
cdr3_nt: TGTGCCAGCAGCCTACTCCCGGGACAGGGGTCCTCTGAGCAGTTCTTC
cdr3_aa: CASSLLPGQGSSEQFF

j_call: TRBJ1-4
v_call: TRBV6-1
d_call: NA
clone_size: NA
cdr3_nt: TGTGCCAGCAGTCCAGGGGAGGAGGAGGAAGAAAAACTGTTTTTT
cdr3_aa: CASSPGEEEEEKLFF

j_call: TRBJ2-7
v_call: TRBV27
d_call: NA
clone_size: many
cdr3_nt: TGTGCCAGCAGTTTGGGAGTGGACTACGAGCAGTACTTC
cdr3_aa: CASSLGVDYEQYF

j_call: TRBJ2-7
v_call: TRBV7-9
d_call: TRBD1
clone_size: many
cdr3_nt: TGTGCCAGCAGCTTTGTTCCGGGACAGGGCAACTCCTACGAGCAGTACTTC
cdr3_aa: CASSFVPGQGNSYEQYF